A selection of T cell receptor beta chains follows, all from one sample in a study of cytomegalovirus exposure and HLA in healthy donors. Profiled with immunoSEQ multiplex PCR; TCRdb holds only in-frame clones, not every one. The data hold approximately 140,000 clones, with about four fifths observed a single time. The sample comprised PBMCs. These receptors were obtained from a young man in good health and CMV-seropositive. CDR3s include the opening cysteine and the closing phenylalanine or tryptophan. D genes are given only for firm matches. Only some rows state a clone size, as once, few, many or a class for expanded clones.

TRBV18	TRBJ2-1	NA	TRBD1	TGTGCCAGCTCACCACCGACAGGGGTAAATGAGCAGTTCTTC	CASSPPTGVNEQFF
TRBV6-5	TRBJ2-7	NA	NA	TGTGCCAGCAGCTTTGACAGGAACTACGAGCAGTACTTC	CASSFDRNYEQYF
TRBV28	TRBJ2-1	NA	TRBD1	TGTGCCAGCAGTTTTGGGACAGGGGGCGCTTGGGTTTACAATGAGCAGTTCTTC	CASSFGTGGAWVYNEQFF
TRBV10-1	TRBJ1-1	NA	NA	TGCGCCAGCAGTGATAACAGCTTAGGAGCTTTCTTT	CASSDNSLGAFF
TRBV28	TRBJ1-1	NA	NA	TGTGCCAGCAGCCTACAGGGCCCACCGGGGGCTTTCTTT	CASSLQGPPGAFF
TRBV29-1	TRBJ1-1	NA	NA	TGCAGCGTTGGGAAAGGGGTGAACACTGAAGCTTTCTTT	CSVGKGVNTEAFF
TRBV6-5	TRBJ1-1	once	NA	TGTGCCAGCAGTTACTCGTTGGACAGAGCTATCGGAGCTTTCTTT	CASSYSLDRAIGAFF
TRBV2	TRBJ2-1	NA	TRBD2	TGTGCCAGCCTGTCAGCGACTAGCGGGAGGGCCGGAGAGCAGTTCTTC	CASLSATSGRAGEQFF
TRBV19	TRBJ1-3	once	NA	TGTGCCAGTAGTCTTGGGCACTCTGGAAACACCATATATTTT	CASSLGHSGNTIYF
TRBV7-9	TRBJ2-3	NA	NA	TGTGCCAGCAGCTTAGGACAGGAGCCGACAGATACGCAGTATTTT	CASSLGQEPTDTQYF
TRBV30	TRBJ2-7	NA	NA	TGTGCCTGGAGTGGGGCAGTTGGATCCTACGAGCAGTACTTC	CAWSGAVGSYEQYF
TRBV6-5	TRBJ2-7	NA	TRBD2	TGTGCCAGCGGGGGGGCTAGCGGGAGGTCCTACGAGCAGTACTTC	CASGGASGRSYEQYF
TRBV6-6	TRBJ2-7	once	TRBD2	TGTGCCAGCAGCTCCTTCGGGAGGACCTCCTACGAGCAGTACTTC	CASSSFGRTSYEQYF
TRBV4-1	TRBJ2-3	few	NA	TGCGCCAGCAGCCAAGAGTCGGGAGCGTTGTCAGATACGCAGTATTTT	CASSQESGALSDTQYF
TRBV5-5	TRBJ1-2	NA	NA	TGTGCCAGCAGCTTGTACCAGTCGGGCTACACCTTC	CASSLYQSGYTF
TRBV30	TRBJ1-2	NA	TRBD1	TGTGCCTGGAGTCTCGGACAGGGTCCTAACTATGGCTACACCTTC	CAWSLGQGPNYGYTF
TRBV6-1	TRBJ2-1	NA	NA	TGTGCCAGCAGCTTAGCGGATTACAATGAGCAGTTCTTC	CASSLADYNEQFF
TRBV7-3	TRBJ2-3	NA	TRBD2	TGTGCCAGCAGCTCTCCCAGCGGGAGCCGGACAGATACGCAGTATTTT	CASSSPSGSRTDTQYF
TRBV7-6	TRBJ2-7	NA	NA	TGTGCCAGCAGCTTAGAGCCCGAGTACGAGCAGTACTTC	CASSLEPEYEQYF
TRBV2	TRBJ2-5	NA	NA	TGTGCCAGCTACAGGATCGCTTACCAAGAGACCCAGTACTTC	CASYRIAYQETQYF
TRBV2	TRBJ2-7	few	TRBD1	TGTGCCAGCAGTGAGGGACAGGGTAGGTTTCTCGTCTTC	CASSEGQGRFLVF
TRBV18	TRBJ2-5	NA	TRBD1	TGTGCCAGCTCACTGGGACAGCAAGAGACCCAGTACTTC	CASSLGQQETQYF
TRBV5-4	TRBJ1-2	NA	NA	TGTGCCAGCAGCTTGTACCTAAGTGGCTACACCTTC	CASSLYLSGYTF
TRBV19	TRBJ2-7	few	NA	TGTGCCAGTACCGTGGCAGGGTCATCCTACGAGCAGTACTTC	CASTVAGSSYEQYF
TRBV28	TRBJ1-2	NA	NA	TGTGCCAGCAGTTTTGTGGGGGCGATGAGTAACTATGGCTACACCTTC	CASSFVGAMSNYGYTF
TRBV28	TRBJ2-1	NA	NA	TGTGCCAGCAGTTTCGTGCAGGCCTACAATGAGCAGTTCTTC	CASSFVQAYNEQFF
TRBV5-1	TRBJ2-6	NA	NA	TGCGCCAGCAGCTTGTTACAGGAGGCCAACGTCCTGACTTTC	CASSLLQEANVLTF
TRBV6-6	TRBJ1-1	NA	NA	TGTGCCAGCACGGAGGTCTGGGTTGAAGCTTTCTTT	CASTEVWVEAFF
TRBV5-4	TRBJ2-1	NA	NA	TGTGCCAGCAGCTTGTCGCCCGGGGTAGGCTACAATGAGCAGTTCTTC	CASSLSPGVGYNEQFF
TRBV6-1	TRBJ2-1	NA	NA	TGTGCCAGCAGTGGACAGGTGGCAAAGGATGAGCAGTTCTTC	CASSGQVAKDEQFF
TRBV4-1	TRBJ2-5	NA	NA	TGCGCCAGCAGCCAAGAACGCAGTTTTCAAGAGACCCAGTACTTC	CASSQERSFQETQYF
TRBV4-1	TRBJ2-6	NA	TRBD1	TGCGCCAGCAGCTTCCGACAGGGGAACTCTGGGGCCAACGTCCTGACTTTC	CASSFRQGNSGANVLTF
TRBV7-9	TRBJ2-5	NA	TRBD2	TGTGCCAGCAGCCCTACCGGACTAGCGGGTTTCAAAGAGACCCAGTACTTC	CASSPTGLAGFKETQYF
TRBV6-1	TRBJ2-1	NA	NA	TGTGCCAGCAGTGGGGAGACTAGACGCAATGAGCAGTTCTTC	CASSGETRRNEQFF
TRBV7-2	TRBJ2-7	NA	TRBD1	TGTGCCAGCAGCTTAGGGGGACAGGGATCCTACGAGCAGTACTTC	CASSLGGQGSYEQYF
TRBV4-1	TRBJ2-3	NA	TRBD2	TGCGCCAGCAGCCAAGCGCCTAGCGGGGGAAGCACAGATACGCAGTATTTT	CASSQAPSGGSTDTQYF
TRBV5-6	TRBJ2-1	NA	NA	TGTGCCAGCCACCCGAGGCTAGCGTTTGACAATGAGCAGTTCTTC	CASHPRLAFDNEQFF
TRBV7-9	TRBJ2-5	NA	NA	TGTGCCAGCAGCTCCCCTCCCGGAGAGGGCCTGTTCCTAGAGACCCAGTACTTC	CASSSPPGEGLFLETQYF
TRBV28	TRBJ1-4	once	NA	TGTGCCAGCAGTCTGCGGGGGGCTGGGGGCACTAATGAAAAACTGTTTTTT	CASSLRGAGGTNEKLFF
TRBV4-1	TRBJ2-5	NA	NA	TGCGCCAGCCATTCGCAGGGGTCGAAGACCCAGTACTTC	CASHSQGSKTQYF
TRBV28	TRBJ1-3	NA	TRBD1	TGTGCCAGCAGTTTTAGTTCGACAGGGCCAAACACCATATATTTT	CASSFSSTGPNTIYF
TRBV5-1	TRBJ1-1	NA	NA	TGCGCCAGCAGCTTGGGGGAGACAGGAATGAACACTGAAGCTTTCTTT	CASSLGETGMNTEAFF
TRBV19	TRBJ2-5	NA	NA	TGTGCCAGTAGTACCGAGGTCGGCTTTGCGGAGACCCAGTACTTC	CASSTEVGFAETQYF
TRBV5-1	TRBJ1-1	NA	NA	TGCGCCAGCAGCACCCAGACAGGGAACACTGAAGCTTTCTTT	CASSTQTGNTEAFF
TRBV5-1	TRBJ1-4	NA	NA	TGCGCCAGCAGCTGGAGGGTCCCCCATGAAAAACTGTTTTTT	CASSWRVPHEKLFF
TRBV27	TRBJ2-7	once	TRBD1	TGTGCCAGCAGAACCAAGGCAGGGGGCTACGAGCAGTACTTC	CASRTKAGGYEQYF
TRBV5-1	TRBJ2-5	few	NA	TGCGCCAGCAGCTTCTCGCAAGAGACCCAGTACTTC	CASSFSQETQYF
TRBV29-1	TRBJ2-3	NA	TRBD2	TGCAGCTCGACCCTAGCGGGAGGGCCTTCAGATACGCAGTATTTT	CSSTLAGGPSDTQYF